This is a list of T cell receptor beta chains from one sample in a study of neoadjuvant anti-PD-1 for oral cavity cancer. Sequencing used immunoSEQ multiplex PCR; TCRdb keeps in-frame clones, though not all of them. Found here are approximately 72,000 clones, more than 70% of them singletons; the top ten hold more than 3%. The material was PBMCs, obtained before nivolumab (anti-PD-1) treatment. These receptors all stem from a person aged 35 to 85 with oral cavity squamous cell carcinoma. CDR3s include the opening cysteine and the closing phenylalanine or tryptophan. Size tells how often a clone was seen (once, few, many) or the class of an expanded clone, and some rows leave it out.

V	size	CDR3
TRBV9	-	CASSPTGGNTIYF
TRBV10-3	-	CAIRARDSYTEAFF
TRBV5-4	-	CASSWGRETQYF
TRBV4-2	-	CASSQGQGTYEQYF
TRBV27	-	CASSLNRGRLNYGYTF
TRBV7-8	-	CASSLGLASRLETQYF
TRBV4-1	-	CASSPRWRESDEQFF
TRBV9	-	CASSTQTGSGTGELFF
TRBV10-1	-	CASSEAGTHEQYF
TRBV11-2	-	CASSRQGTILWEQYF
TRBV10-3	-	CAIGTTISGGRETQYF
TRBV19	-	CASSIDLGQGGSYEQYF
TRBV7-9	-	CASSLRVGGPTYNEQFF
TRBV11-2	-	CASSLVGNYGYTF
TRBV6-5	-	CASSQLKGPGYTF
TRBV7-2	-	CASRPRGGYEQYF
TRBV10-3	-	CAISEASDTQYF
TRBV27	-	CASSPSGTGRYEQYF
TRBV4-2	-	CASSPRTGGMNYGYTF
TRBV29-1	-	CSASTGLYEQYF
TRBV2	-	CASSERQPGVTGELFF
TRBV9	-	CASSLRLAGVDTQYF
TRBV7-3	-	CASSSTKRQPNEKLFF
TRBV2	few	CASQYSTEAFF